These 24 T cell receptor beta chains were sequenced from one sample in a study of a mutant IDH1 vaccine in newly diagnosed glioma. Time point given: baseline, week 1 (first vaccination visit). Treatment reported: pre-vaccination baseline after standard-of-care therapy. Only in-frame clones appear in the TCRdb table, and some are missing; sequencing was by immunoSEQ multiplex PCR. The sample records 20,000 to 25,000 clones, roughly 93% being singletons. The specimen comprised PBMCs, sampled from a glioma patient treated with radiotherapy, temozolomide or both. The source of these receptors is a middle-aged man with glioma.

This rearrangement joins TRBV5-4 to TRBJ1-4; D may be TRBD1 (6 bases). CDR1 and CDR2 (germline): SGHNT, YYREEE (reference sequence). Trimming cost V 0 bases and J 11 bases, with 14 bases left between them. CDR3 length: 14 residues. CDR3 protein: CASSLAQGPGKLFF. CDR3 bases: TGTGCCAGCAGCTTGGCCCAGGGGCCTGGGAAACTGTTTTTT.

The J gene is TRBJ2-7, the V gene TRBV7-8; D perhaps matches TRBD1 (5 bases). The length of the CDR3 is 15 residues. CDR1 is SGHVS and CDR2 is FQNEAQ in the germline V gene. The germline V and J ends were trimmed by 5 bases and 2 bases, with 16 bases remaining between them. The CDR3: CASSRQTLNTYEQYF. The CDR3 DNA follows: TGTGCCAGCAGCCGACAGACCCTAAACACCTACGAGCAGTACTTC.

This CDR3 is CASSEGTAPYTGELFF. Here the CDR3 DNA reads TGTGCCAGCAGCGAAGGGACAGCGCCTTACACCGGGGAGCTGTTTTTT. This chain links TRBV5-4 with TRBJ2-2; TRBD1 aligns across 7 bases. Unmatched junction bases numbered 9, after V lost 4 bases and J lost 3 bases. Germline V CDR1 and CDR2: SGHNT, YYREEE (reference sequence). The CDR3 has 16 amino acids.

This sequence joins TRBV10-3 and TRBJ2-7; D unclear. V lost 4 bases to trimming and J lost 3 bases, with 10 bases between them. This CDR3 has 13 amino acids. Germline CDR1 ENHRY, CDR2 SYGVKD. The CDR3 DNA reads TGTGCCATCAGTGGCACTGCTAGCTACGAGCAGTACTTC. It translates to CAISGTASYEQYF.

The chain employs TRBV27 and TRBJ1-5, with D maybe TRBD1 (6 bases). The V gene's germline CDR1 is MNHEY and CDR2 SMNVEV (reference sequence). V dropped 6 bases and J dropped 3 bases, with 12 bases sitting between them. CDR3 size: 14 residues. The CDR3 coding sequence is TGTGCCAGCAGCCCGGACAGCTTCAATCAGCCCCAGCATTTT. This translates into CASSPDSFNQPQHF.

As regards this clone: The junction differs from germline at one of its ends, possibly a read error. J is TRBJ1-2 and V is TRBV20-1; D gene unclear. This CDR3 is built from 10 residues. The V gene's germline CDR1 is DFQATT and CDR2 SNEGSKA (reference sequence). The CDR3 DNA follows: TGCAGTGCCAGAGGACCTGGCTACACCTTC. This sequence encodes CSARGPGYTF.

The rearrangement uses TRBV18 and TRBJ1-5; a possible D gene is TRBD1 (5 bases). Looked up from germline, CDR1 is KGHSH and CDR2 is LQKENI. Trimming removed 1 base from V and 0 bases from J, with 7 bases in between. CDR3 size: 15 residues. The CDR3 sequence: CASSPRGDSNQPQHF. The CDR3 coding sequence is TGTGCCAGCTCACCACGGGGCGATAGCAATCAGCCCCAGCATTTT.

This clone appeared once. The CDR3 DNA is TGTGCCAGCAGCCCTCTAGGGGGGACTAATGAAAAACTGTTTTTT. Protein sequence: CASSPLGGTNEKLFF. The chain is built from TRBV4-2 and TRBJ1-4; possible D gene TRBD1, 6 bases. Trimming cost V 4 bases and J 2 bases, with 11 bases left between them. This CDR3 contains 15 residues. Germline assignment: CDR1 LGHNA and CDR2 YNFKEQ.

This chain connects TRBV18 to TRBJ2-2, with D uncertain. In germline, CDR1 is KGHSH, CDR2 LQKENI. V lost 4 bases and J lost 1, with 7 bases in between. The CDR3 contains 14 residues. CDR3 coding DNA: TGTGCCAGCTCACTAAAACAGAACACCGGGGAGCTGTTTTTT. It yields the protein CASSLKQNTGELFF.

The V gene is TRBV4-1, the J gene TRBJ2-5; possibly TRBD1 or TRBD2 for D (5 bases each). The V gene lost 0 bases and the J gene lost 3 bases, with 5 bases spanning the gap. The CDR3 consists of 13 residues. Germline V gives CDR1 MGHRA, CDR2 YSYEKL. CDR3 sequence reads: CASSQEGEETQYF. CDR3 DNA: TGCGCCAGCAGCCAAGAGGGGGAAGAGACCCAGTACTTC.

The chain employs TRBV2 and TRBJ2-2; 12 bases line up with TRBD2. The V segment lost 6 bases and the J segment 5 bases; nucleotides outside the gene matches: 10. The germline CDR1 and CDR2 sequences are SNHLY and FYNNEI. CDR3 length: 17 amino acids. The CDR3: CASSPRASGGATGELFF. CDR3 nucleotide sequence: TGTGCCAGCAGCCCTCGGGCTAGCGGGGGGGCAACCGGGGAGCTGTTTTTT.

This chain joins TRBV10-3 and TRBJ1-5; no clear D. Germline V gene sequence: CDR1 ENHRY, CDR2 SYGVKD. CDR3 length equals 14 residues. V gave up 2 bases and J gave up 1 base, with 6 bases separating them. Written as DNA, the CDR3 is TGTGCCATCAGTGAGGGTGCCAGCAATCAGCCCCAGCATTTT. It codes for CAISEGASNQPQHF.

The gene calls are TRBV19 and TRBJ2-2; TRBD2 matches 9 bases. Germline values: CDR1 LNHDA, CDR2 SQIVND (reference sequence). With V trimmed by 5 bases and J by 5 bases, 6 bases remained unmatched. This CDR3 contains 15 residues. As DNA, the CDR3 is TGTGCCAGTAGTCCTCTAGCGGGGTCAACCGGGGAGCTGTTTTTT. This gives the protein CASSPLAGSTGELFF.

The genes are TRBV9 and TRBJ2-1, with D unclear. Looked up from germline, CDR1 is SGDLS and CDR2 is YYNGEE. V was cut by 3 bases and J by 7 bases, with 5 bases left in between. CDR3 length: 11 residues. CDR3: CASSASNEQFF. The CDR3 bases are TGTGCCAGCAGCGCTTCTAATGAGCAGTTCTTC. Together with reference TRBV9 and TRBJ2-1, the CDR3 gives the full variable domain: DSGVTQTPKHLITATGQRVTLRCSPRSGDLSVYWYQQSLDQGLQFLIQYYNGEERAKGNILERFSAQQFPDLHSELNLSSLELGDSALYFCASSASNEQFFGPGTRLTVL.

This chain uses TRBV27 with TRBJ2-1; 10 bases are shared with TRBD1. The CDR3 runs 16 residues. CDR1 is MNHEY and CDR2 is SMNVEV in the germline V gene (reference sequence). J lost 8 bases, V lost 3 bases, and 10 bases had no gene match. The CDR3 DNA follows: TGTGCCAGCAGTTTCATCTCAGGGACAGGGGTATATGAGCAGTTCTTC. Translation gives CASSFISGTGVYEQFF.

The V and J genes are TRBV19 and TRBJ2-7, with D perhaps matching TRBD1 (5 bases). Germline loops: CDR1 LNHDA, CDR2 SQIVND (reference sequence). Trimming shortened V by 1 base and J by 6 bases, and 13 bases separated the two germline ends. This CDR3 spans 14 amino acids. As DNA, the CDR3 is TGTGCCAGTAGTATAGTCACAGATCAGGGCGAGCAGTACTTC. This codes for CASSIVTDQGEQYF.

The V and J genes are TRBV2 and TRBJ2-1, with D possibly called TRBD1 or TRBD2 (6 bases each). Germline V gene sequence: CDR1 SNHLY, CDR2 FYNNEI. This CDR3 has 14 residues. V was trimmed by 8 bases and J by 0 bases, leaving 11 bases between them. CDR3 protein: CASHGGGSYNEQFF. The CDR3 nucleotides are TGTGCCAGCCATGGAGGGGGCTCCTACAATGAGCAGTTCTTC. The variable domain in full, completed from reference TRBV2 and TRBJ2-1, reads EPEVTQTPSHQVTQMGQEVILRCVPISNHLYFYWYRQILGQKVEFLVSFYNNEISEKSEIFDDQFSVERPDGSNFTLKIRSTKLEDSAMYFCASHGGGSYNEQFFGPGTRLTVL.

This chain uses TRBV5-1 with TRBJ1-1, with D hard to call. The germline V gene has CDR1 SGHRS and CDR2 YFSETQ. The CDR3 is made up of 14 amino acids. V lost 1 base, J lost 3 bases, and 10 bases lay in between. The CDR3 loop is CASSLNREDTEAFF. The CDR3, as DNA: TGCGCCAGCAGCTTGAACAGAGAAGACACTGAAGCTTTCTTT.

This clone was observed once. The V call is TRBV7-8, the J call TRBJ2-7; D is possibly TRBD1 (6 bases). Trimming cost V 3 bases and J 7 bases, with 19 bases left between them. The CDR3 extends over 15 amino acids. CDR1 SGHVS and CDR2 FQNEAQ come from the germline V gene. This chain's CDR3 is CASSLETGWGGEQYF. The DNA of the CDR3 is TGTGCCAGCAGCTTGGAGACAGGATGGGGCGGGGAGCAGTACTTC.

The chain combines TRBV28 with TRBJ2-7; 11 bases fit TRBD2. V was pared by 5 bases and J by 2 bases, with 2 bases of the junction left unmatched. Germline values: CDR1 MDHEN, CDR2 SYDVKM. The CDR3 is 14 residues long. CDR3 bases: TGTGCCAGCAGTCTGGGACTAGCGGCCTACGAGCAGTACTTC. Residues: CASSLGLAAYEQYF.

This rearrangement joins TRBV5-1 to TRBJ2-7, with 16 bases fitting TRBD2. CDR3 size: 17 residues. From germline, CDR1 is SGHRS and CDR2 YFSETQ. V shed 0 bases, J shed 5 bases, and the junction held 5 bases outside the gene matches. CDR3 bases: TGCGCCAGCAGCTTGGCCGGGACTAGCGGGAGGGCCGACGAGCAGTACTTC. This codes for CASSLAGTSGRADEQYF.

The CDR3, as DNA: TGTGCCAGCGGCCCCCAGGGGCTAAATGAAAAACTGTTTTTT. This codes for CASGPQGLNEKLFF. The rearrangement links TRBV5-6 to TRBJ1-4; TRBD1 is a possible D gene (6 bases). CDR3 length: 14 residues. The V end was cut by 7 bases, the J end by 5 bases, with 15 bases between. Germline CDR1 reads SGHDT; CDR2 reads YYEEEE.

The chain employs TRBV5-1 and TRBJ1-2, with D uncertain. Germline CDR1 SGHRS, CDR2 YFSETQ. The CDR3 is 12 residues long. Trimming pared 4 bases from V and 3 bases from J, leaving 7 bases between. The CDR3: CASSEGDYGYTF. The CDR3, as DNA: TGCGCCAGCAGCGAGGGAGACTATGGCTACACCTTC.

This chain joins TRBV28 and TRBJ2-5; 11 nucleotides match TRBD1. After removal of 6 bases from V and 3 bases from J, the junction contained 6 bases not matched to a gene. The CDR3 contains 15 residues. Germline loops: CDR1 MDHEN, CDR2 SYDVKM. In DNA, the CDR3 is TGTGCCAGCAGCGCGAGGGACAGGGGGGAAGAGACCCAGTACTTC. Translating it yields CASSARDRGEETQYF.